This TCR beta chain was sequenced in a study of cytomegalovirus exposure and HLA in healthy donors. Overall study: The approximately 120 validation repertoires were produced on the same platform as the 700 or so repertoires of the first cohort. This was reported in a later analysis.

The assay was immunoSEQ multiplex PCR, and TCRdb's table has in-frame clones only and misses some. The top ten hold around 5% of the sample, which has 150,000 to 200,000 clones, around 85% seen once. The count of this clone is one. Its antigen is as yet unknown. J lost 5 bases, V lost 5 bases, and 8 bases had no gene match. This CDR3 has 15 residues. Germline CDR1 and CDR2: SGHVS and FNYEAQ. Study conclusions and caveats: In vitro, a few CMV-associated chains proved specific for CMV antigens.

This TCR was recovered from a woman aged 25 to 39 in good health and CMV-seronegative. The V call is TRBV7-6, the J call TRBJ1-4, with 7 bases that match TRBD1. The sequencing input was PBMCs. Written as DNA, the CDR3 is TGTGCCAGCAGCGAAACGGGACAGCGAAATGAAAAACTGTTTTTT. Translating gives CASSETGQRNEKLFF.